This entry lists 8 T cell receptor beta chains sequenced from one sample in a study of cytomegalovirus exposure and HLA in healthy donors. PCR involved 60 Vbeta and 13 Jbeta primers. Clones were sequenced by immunoSEQ multiplex PCR, and TCRdb holds only the in-frame ones, with some missing. The table lists around 90,000 clones, less than 85% of them singletons. Source material: PBMCs. Receptors originate from a man between 40 and 49 years old in good health and CMV-seropositive.

The chain carries TRBV5-1 and TRBJ2-2; 8 bases are a match to TRBD2. With V trimmed by 2 bases and J by 2 bases, 5 bases remained unmatched. CDR1 is SGHRS, CDR2 YFSETQ, per germline. The CDR3 loop spans 16 amino acids. CDR3 in amino acids: CASSFSGRPNTGELFF. For the CDR3, the DNA is TGCGCCAGCAGCTTCAGCGGGAGACCCAACACCGGGGAGCTGTTTTTT.

This chain joins TRBV4-1 and TRBJ2-3; TRBD1 agrees at 7 bases. J lost 0 bases, V lost 8 bases, and 23 bases had no gene match. The CDR3 spans 20 residues. Germline lookup yields CDR1 MGHRA and CDR2 YSYEKL. The CDR3 sequence is CASSITIYRGGSTSTDTQYF. DNA of the CDR3: TGCGCCAGCTCGATAACTATCTACAGAGGGGGCTCGACTAGCACAGATACGCAGTATTTT.

J is TRBJ2-7 and V is TRBV5-4, with 7 bases fitting TRBD1. V lost 3 bases to trimming and J lost 4 bases; unmatched junction nucleotides: 4. CDR1 is SGHNT, CDR2 YYREEE, per germline (reference sequence). The CDR3 extends over 13 amino acids. The CDR3 DNA reads as TGTGCCAGCAGCTACCGGACAGGTTACGAGCAGTACTTC. It yields the protein CASSYRTGYEQYF. Looking up the rest from reference TRBV5-4 and TRBJ2-7 gives the full variable domain: ETGVTQSPTHLIKTRGQQVTLRCSSQSGHNTVSWYQQALGQGPQFIFQYYREEENGRGNFPPRFSGLQFPNYSSELNVNALELDDSALYLCASSYRTGYEQYFGPGTRLTVT.

The chain couples TRBV18 to TRBJ1-5; maybe TRBD1 (6 bases). Germline values: CDR1 KGHSH, CDR2 LQKENI. The CDR3 runs 13 residues. Trimming left V 6 bases short and J 2 bases short, with 8 bases between. The CDR3 coding sequence is TGTGCCAGCTCCGGACAGCGCAATCAGCCCCAGCATTTT. It specifies CASSGQRNQPQHF. The full variable domain, rest sourced from reference TRBV18 and TRBJ1-5, is NAGVMQNPRHLVRRRGQEARLRCSPMKGHSHVYWYRQLPEEGLKFMVYLQKENIIDESGMPKERFSAEFPKEGPSILRIQQVVRGDSAAYFCASSGQRNQPQHFGDGTRLSIL.

This clone is a singleton in its sample. In DNA form, the CDR3 reads TGTGCCAGCAGTCCCCTCGGACAGGGGCAGAGGGGCTACACCTTC. Translated, it gives CASSPLGQGQRGYTF. The chain has TRBV6-1 and TRBJ1-2, with 9 positions matching TRBD1. V lost 5 bases and J lost 8; bases outside the gene matches: 12. CDR1 is MNHNS and CDR2 is SASEGT in the germline V gene. The CDR3 consists of 15 residues.

The rearrangement uses TRBV2 and TRBJ2-5, with 9 bases that match TRBD2. This CDR3 spans 15 amino acids. The junction had 5 bases not matched to a gene; V was cut back by 2 bases and J by 4 bases. From germline, CDR1 is SNHLY and CDR2 FYNNEI. The CDR3 sequence: CASSEQRGVGETQYF. DNA for the CDR3: TGTGCCAGCAGTGAACAGCGGGGGGTGGGAGAGACCCAGTACTTC.

The genes are TRBV7-3 and TRBJ2-3; 8 bases are shared with TRBD2. V lost 5 bases and J lost 5; bases outside the gene matches: 6. CDR3 length equals 14 residues. The germline gives CDR1 SGHTA, CDR2 FQGTGA. CDR3 loop: CASSIASGRDTQYF. The CDR3 DNA reads as TGTGCCAGCAGCATAGCGAGCGGGAGAGATACGCAGTATTTT.

The V and J genes are TRBV27 and TRBJ2-2; possibly TRBD1 for D (5 bases). Germline CDR1 MNHEY, CDR2 SMNVEV (reference sequence). The ends were cut back, 5 bases at V and 7 bases at J, with 14 bases in the middle. The CDR3 spans 14 residues. The CDR3 DNA sequence: TGTGCCAGCAGTGCAGACAGACAGCACGGGGAGCTGTTTTTT. It specifies CASSADRQHGELFF.